This T cell receptor beta chain was identified in a study of CD8+ T cells in alopecia areata. Following extraction, RNA underwent reverse transcription to cDNA, which served as the sequencing template. The table came from immunoSEQ multiplex PCR; TCRdb's copy has only in-frame clones and leaves some out. The sample holds about 140,000 clones, about two thirds seen once. Using a FACSAria, the CD4+ and CD8+ T cells were sorted from the PBMCs. The CDR3 is 19 residues long. Germline trimming cut 3 bases from V and 5 bases from J; bases unmatched to any gene: 13. Germline CDR1 and CDR2: MGHRA and YSYEKL. The clonotype originates from a human donor in good health. The rearrangement uses TRBV4-1 and TRBJ2-3, with TRBD2 matching over 14 bases. The source material was CD8+ T cells sorted from blood. CDR3 nucleotides: TGCGCCAGCAGCCAGTCCCCGATGACTAGCGGGAGGGCCGGAGATACGCAGTATTTT. It codes for CASSQSPMTSGRAGDTQYF.